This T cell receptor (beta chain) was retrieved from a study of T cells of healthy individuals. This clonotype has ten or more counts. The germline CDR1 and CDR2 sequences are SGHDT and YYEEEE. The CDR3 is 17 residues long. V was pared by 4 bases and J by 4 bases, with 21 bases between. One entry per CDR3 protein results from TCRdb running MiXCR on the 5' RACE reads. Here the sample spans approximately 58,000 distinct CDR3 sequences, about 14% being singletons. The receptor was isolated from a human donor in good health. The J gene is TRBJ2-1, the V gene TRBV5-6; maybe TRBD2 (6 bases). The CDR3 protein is CASSLVGAGRKYNEQFF. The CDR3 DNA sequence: TGTGCCAGCAGCCTCGTTGGGGCGGGGCGTAAATACAATGAGCAGTTCTTC.